The rows below give T cell receptor beta chains drawn from one sample of a study of shared clonotypes between healthy human individuals. Profiled with immunoSEQ multiplex PCR; TCRdb holds only in-frame clones, not every one. Of roughly 1 million clones in the sample, 78% were seen once. Sequencing was performed on memory CD4+ T cells from PBMCs. All receptors derive from a man aged 18-30 years in good health. Some clones in this sample may be carry-over from other donors' samples. The CDR3 runs from the conserved cysteine through the conserved F or W. The D gene is left open where the match is weak. Some rows have no size entry. The others give once, few or many, or a class for an expanded clone.

V gene	J gene	clone size	D gene	CDR3 protein	CDR3 DNA
TRBV10-3	TRBJ1-5	-	-	CAISESIRNNQLQHF	TGTGCCATCAGTGAGTCGATCAGGAACAATCAGCTCCAGCATTTT
TRBV11-2	TRBJ2-1	-	-	CASSLGSGTYDSGEQFF	TGTGCCAGCAGCTTAGGATCCGGGACATACGATTCGGGTGAGCAGTTCTTC
TRBV5-1	TRBJ2-7	-	TRBD1	CASSLTGQATYEQYF	TGCGCCAGCAGCTTGACAGGACAGGCTACCTACGAGCAGTACTTC
TRBV11-2	TRBJ1-2	-	-	CASSLEGVSHIYGYTF	TGTGCCAGCAGCTTAGAGGGGGTTTCACACATCTATGGCTACACCTTC
TRBV6-6	TRBJ2-5	-	-	CASSYVGLEETQYF	TGTGCCAGCAGTTACGTCGGGCTTGAAGAGACCCAGTACTTC
TRBV9	TRBJ2-7	-	TRBD2	CASSASGRWFEQYF	TGTGCCAGCAGCGCAAGCGGGAGGTGGTTTGAGCAGTACTTC
TRBV7-9	TRBJ2-5	-	-	CASSPRGAGAVETQYF	TGTGCCAGCAGCCCCCGGGGGGCAGGGGCCGTAGAGACCCAGTACTTC
TRBV6-5	TRBJ2-2	-	-	CASSEDYNTGELFF	TGTGCCAGCAGTGAGGACTACAACACCGGGGAGCTGTTTTTT
TRBV5-1	TRBJ2-4	few	TRBD1	CASSLAGGQGQNIQYF	TGCGCCAGCAGCTTGGCCGGGGGACAGGGTCAAAACATTCAGTACTTC
TRBV29-1	TRBJ2-1	-	TRBD1	CSGTGQGVHNEQFF	TGCAGCGGGACCGGACAGGGAGTCCACAATGAGCAGTTCTTC
TRBV7-2	TRBJ2-7	-	TRBD1	CASSSYGQGLSYEQYF	TGTGCCAGCAGCTCCTATGGACAGGGGCTATCCTACGAGCAGTACTTC
TRBV28	TRBJ2-2	-	TRBD1	CASSFFGAGGFAGELFF	TGTGCCAGCAGTTTCTTCGGAGCAGGGGGCTTCGCCGGGGAGCTGTTTTTT
TRBV28	TRBJ2-1	-	-	CASSLYRGSTYNEQFF	TGTGCCAGCAGTTTATATCGGGGATCAACCTACAATGAGCAGTTCTTC
TRBV30	TRBJ1-5	few	-	CAWSLGQHGAQHF	TGTGCCTGGAGTTTGGGCCAGCACGGGGCCCAGCATTTT
TRBV28	TRBJ1-2	-	-	CASSSLAPYGYTF	TGTGCCAGCAGCTCTTTGGCGCCTTATGGCTACACCTTC
TRBV6-5	TRBJ1-5	-	-	CASSINRISNQPQHF	TGTGCCAGCAGTATCAACAGGATCAGCAATCAGCCCCAGCATTTT